A selection of T cell receptor beta chains follows, all from one sample in a study of T cell changes during pregnancy in multiple sclerosis. Clones were sequenced by immunoSEQ multiplex PCR, and TCRdb holds only the in-frame ones, with some missing. Of about 89,000 clones in the sample, about 91% were seen once. The source material was peripheral blood, sampled after pregnancy. The receptors originated from a female donor in good health, enrolled as a control in a pregnancy study. CDR3s leave out the opening cysteine and the closing phenylalanine or tryptophan. Where a row states a size, it is once, few, many or the class of an expanded clone; other rows omit it.

J: TRBJ1-3
size: NA
V: TRBV7-8
CDR3: ASSLLLQDTIY

J: TRBJ2-1
size: once
V: TRBV28
CDR3: ASSLSLAGGPYSSEQF

J: TRBJ2-1
size: NA
V: TRBV6-6
CDR3: ASRSTESWNEQF

J: TRBJ2-4
size: NA
V: TRBV28
CDR3: NGGVTTRLLAKNIQY

J: TRBJ2-5
size: NA
V: TRBV21-1
CDR3: ASSPPPGLAGERGETQY

J: TRBJ2-3
size: NA
V: TRBV5-1
CDR3: ASTHLLQGGSTDTQY

J: TRBJ2-7
size: NA
V: TRBV28
CDR3: ASTRTGAISEQY

J: TRBJ1-1
size: NA
V: TRBV28
CDR3: ASSLEGAPEAF

J: TRBJ1-4
size: NA
V: TRBV6-1
CDR3: ASNPSTASNEKLF

J: TRBJ1-1
size: few
V: TRBV4-1
CDR3: ASSQDRDPGAPLGAF

J: TRBJ1-2
size: NA
V: TRBV5-6
CDR3: ASSFGQGGGYT

J: TRBJ2-3
size: NA
V: TRBV2
CDR3: ASSPTGVWTDTQY